A single sample gave rise to the 7 T cell receptor beta chains below, sequenced in a study of lymphopenia after photon versus proton radiotherapy (dated by TCRdb to between 2018 and 2021). The library relied on the immunoSEQ multiplex PCR assay. TCRdb took over this immuneACCESS table, retaining in-frame rearrangements with V and J assigned. Such tables are incomplete; in checked studies, under half of the missing clones stem from an unresolved V gene, and the remainder is unexplained. The sample includes 150,000 to 200,000 clones, with more than 85% observed a single time. Jointly, the top ten make up approximately 4.6% of the sample. The material sequenced was peripheral blood, taken from a patient treated with photon-based radiotherapy. Every receptor here comes from a man aged 50-60 years with gastric cancer.

The gene calls are TRBV5-1 and TRBJ2-1; 11 bases fit TRBD2. V lost 4 bases to trimming and J lost 4 bases; unmatched junction nucleotides: 7. Germline V gene sequence: CDR1 SGHRS, CDR2 YFSETQ. The CDR3 runs to 16 residues. CDR3 bases: TGCGCCAGCAGCATCGACACTAGCGGGAGATACAATGAGCAGTTCTTC. This codes for CASSIDTSGRYNEQFF.

This clone was recorded once. V gene TRBV11-2 combines with J gene TRBJ2-7; 8 positions agree with TRBD2. Germline V gene lookup returns CDR1 SGHAT and CDR2 FQNNGV. The V segment lost 4 bases and the J segment 5 bases; nucleotides outside the gene matches: 7. The CDR3 consists of 14 residues. CDR3 region: CASSSTAGADEQYF. CDR3 DNA sequence: TGTGCCAGCAGCTCGACAGCGGGGGCCGACGAGCAGTACTTC.

The CDR3 region has the DNA TGTGCCAGCAGCGCTCGGGGGATGGAAAAACTGTTTTTT. Amino acids: CASSARGMEKLFF. The chain recombines TRBV7-3 with TRBJ1-4; D may be TRBD1 (5 bases). The CDR3 runs 13 residues. With 5 bases removed from V and 8 bases from J, the gap between germline ends came to 12 bases. The V gene's germline CDR1 is SGHTA and CDR2 FQGTGA. The entire variable domain, with the rest obtained from reference TRBV7-3 and TRBJ1-4, is as follows: GAGVSQTPSNKVTEKGKYVELRCDPISGHTALYWYRQSLGQGPEFLIYFQGTGAADDSGLPNDRFFAVRPEGSVSTLKIQRTERGDSAVYLCASSARGMEKLFFGSGTQLSVL.

The gene calls are TRBV11-2 and TRBJ2-2, with D perhaps matching TRBD1 (6 bases). Germline-derived CDR1 and CDR2 are SGHAT and FQNNGV. The V end was cut by 5 bases, the J end by 3 bases, with 13 bases between. The CDR3 spans 15 residues. CDR3 coding DNA: TGTGCCAGCAGCATTACAGGGACGGACACCGGGGAGCTGTTTTTT. Translation: CASSITGTDTGELFF.

The V call is TRBV7-8, the J call TRBJ2-7; perhaps D is TRBD1 or TRBD2 (5 bases each). The CDR3 runs to 14 residues. Trimming stripped 6 bases from V and 0 bases from J, with 12 bases between. Per the germline V gene, CDR1 is SGHVS and CDR2 is FQNEAQ. The CDR3 region is CASRSGTLSYEQYF. CDR3 sequence (DNA): TGTGCCAGCAGGTCCGGGACCCTCTCCTACGAGCAGTACTTC.

The V gene is TRBV7-9, the J gene TRBJ1-1; 7 bases are shared with TRBD1. The CDR3 length is 17 residues. Unmatched junction bases numbered 12, after V lost 4 bases and J lost 1 base. Per germline, CDR1 SEHNR and CDR2 FQNEAQ (reference sequence). The CDR3 DNA reads TGTGCCAGCAGCTCGACAATTACCGGGACAGCGAACACTGAAGCTTTCTTT. Translation: CASSSTITGTANTEAFF.

The chain couples TRBV25-1 to TRBJ2-4; no reliable D call. The germline gives CDR1 MGHDK, CDR2 SYGVNS. V was trimmed by 3 bases and J by 0 bases, leaving 3 bases between them. The CDR3 consists of 13 residues. The CDR3 DNA reads as TGTGCCAGCAGTGATCTAGCCAAAAACATTCAGTACTTC. Its protein is CASSDLAKNIQYF.